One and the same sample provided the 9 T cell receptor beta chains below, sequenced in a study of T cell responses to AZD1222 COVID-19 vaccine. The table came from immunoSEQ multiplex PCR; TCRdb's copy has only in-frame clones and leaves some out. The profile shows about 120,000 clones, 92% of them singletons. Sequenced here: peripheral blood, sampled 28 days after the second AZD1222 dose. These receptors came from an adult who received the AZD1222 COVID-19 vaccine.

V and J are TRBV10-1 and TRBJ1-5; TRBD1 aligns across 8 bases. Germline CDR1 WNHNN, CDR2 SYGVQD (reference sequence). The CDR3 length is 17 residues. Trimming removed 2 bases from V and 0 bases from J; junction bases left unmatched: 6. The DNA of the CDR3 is TGCGCCAGCAGTGAGGGACAGGGACGGGATAGCAATCAGCCCCAGCATTTT. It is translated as CASSEGQGRDSNQPQHF.

This CDR3 reads CASSLYRGANTGELFF. Here the CDR3 DNA reads TGTGCCAGCAGCTTATACAGGGGGGCGAACACCGGGGAGCTGTTTTTT. The chain couples TRBV7-6 to TRBJ2-2, with TRBD1 matching over 8 bases. Trimming removed 2 bases from V and 0 bases from J; junction bases left unmatched: 2. This CDR3 region has 16 residues. Germline V gene lookup returns CDR1 SGHVS and CDR2 FNYEAQ.

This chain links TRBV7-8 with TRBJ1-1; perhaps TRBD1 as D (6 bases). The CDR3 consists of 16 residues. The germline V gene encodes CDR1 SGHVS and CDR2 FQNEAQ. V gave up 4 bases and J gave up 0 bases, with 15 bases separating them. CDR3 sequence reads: CASSSHRDILNTEAFF. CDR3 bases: TGTGCCAGCAGCTCACACCGGGACATCCTGAACACTGAAGCTTTCTTT.

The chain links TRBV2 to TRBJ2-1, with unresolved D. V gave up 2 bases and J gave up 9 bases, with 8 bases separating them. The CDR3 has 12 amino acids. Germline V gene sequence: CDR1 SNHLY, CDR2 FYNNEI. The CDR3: CASSEPPGEQFF. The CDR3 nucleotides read TGTGCCAGCAGTGAACCCCCCGGTGAGCAGTTCTTC.

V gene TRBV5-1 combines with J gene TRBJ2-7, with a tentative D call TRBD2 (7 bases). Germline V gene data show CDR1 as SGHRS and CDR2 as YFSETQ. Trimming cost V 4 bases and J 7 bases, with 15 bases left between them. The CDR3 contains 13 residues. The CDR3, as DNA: TGCGCCAGCAGCCCCCTGGGAGGGGGTGAGCAGTACTTC. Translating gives CASSPLGGGEQYF.

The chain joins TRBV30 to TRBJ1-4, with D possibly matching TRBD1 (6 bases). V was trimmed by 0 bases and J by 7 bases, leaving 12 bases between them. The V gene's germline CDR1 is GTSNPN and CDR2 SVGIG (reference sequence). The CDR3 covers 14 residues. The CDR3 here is CAWSVRGVGEKLFF. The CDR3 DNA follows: TGTGCCTGGAGTGTAAGGGGGGTTGGTGAAAAACTGTTTTTT.

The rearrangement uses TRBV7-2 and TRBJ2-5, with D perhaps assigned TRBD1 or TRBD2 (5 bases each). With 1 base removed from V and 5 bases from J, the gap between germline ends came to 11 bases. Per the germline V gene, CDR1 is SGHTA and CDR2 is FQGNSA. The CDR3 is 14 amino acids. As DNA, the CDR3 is TGTGCCAGCAGCTTAGGGGACCAACCGGAGACCCAGTACTTC. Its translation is CASSLGDQPETQYF. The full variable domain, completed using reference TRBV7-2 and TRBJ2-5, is GAGVSQSPSNKVTEKGKDVELRCDPISGHTALYWYRQSLGQGLEFLIYFQGNSAPDKSGLPSDRFSAERTGGSVSTLTIQRTQQEDSAVYLCASSLGDQPETQYFGPGTRLLVL.

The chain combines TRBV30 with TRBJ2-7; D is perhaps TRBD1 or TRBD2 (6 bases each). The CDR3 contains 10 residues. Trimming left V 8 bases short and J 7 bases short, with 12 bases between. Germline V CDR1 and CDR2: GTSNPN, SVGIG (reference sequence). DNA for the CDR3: TGTGCCGTAGGGGGGCGTGAGCAGTACTTC. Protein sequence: CAVGGREQYF.

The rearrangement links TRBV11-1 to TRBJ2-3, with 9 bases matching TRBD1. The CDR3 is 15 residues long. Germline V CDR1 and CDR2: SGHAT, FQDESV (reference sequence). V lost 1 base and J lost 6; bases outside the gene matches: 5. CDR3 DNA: TGTGCCAGCAGCTTAGTGGGACAGGGTTTGGATACGCAGTATTTT. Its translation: CASSLVGQGLDTQYF. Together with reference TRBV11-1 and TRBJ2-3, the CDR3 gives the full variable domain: EAEVAQSPRYKITEKSQAVAFWCDPISGHATLYWYRQILGQGPELLVQFQDESVVDDSQLPKDRFSAERLKGVDSTLKIQPAELGDSAMYLCASSLVGQGLDTQYFGPGTRLTVL.